The 26 T cell receptor beta chains given below trace back to one sample, sequenced in a study of blood T cells in healthy people across ages. For the second PCR, which ran for 7 to 11 cycles, a sample-barcoded 5' primer and a J-beta primer mix were used. TCRdb redid the calling of the 5' RACE reads with MiXCR, one entry per CDR3 protein. Of around 1.5 million distinct CDR3 sequences listed, approximately 63% are singletons. Input material: blood. These receptors all stem from a man between 18 and 35 years old in good health.

The J gene is TRBJ2-1, the V gene TRBV6-1; the match to TRBD2 covers 13 bases. CDR1 MNHNS and CDR2 SASEGT come from the germline V gene. CDR3 length: 17 amino acids. V shed 4 bases, J shed 9 bases, and the junction held 12 bases outside the gene matches. In DNA, the CDR3 is TGTGCCAGCAGTGGAAGCACGGGACTAGCGGGACTGGGTGAGCAGTTCTTC. Translated, it gives CASSGSTGLAGLGEQFF.

V and J are TRBV6-5 and TRBJ2-3; no definite D call. The CDR3 spans 15 residues. Deletions cut 0 bases from V and 0 bases from J, with 7 bases between. In germline, CDR1 is MNHEY, CDR2 SVGAGI. CDR3 bases: TGTGCCAGCAGTTACTCGACCACTAGCACAGATACGCAGTATTTT. As protein: CASSYSTTSTDTQYF.

In nucleotides, the CDR3 is TGCGCCAGCAGCCAAGTTTTCGGGACTAGCGGGAAAGATACGCAGTATTTT. It translates to CASSQVFGTSGKDTQYF. V gene TRBV4-1 combines with J gene TRBJ2-3; TRBD2 agrees at 13 bases. The junction had 6 bases not matched to a gene; V was cut back by 1 base and J by 5 bases. In germline, CDR1 is MGHRA, CDR2 YSYEKL. The CDR3 is made up of 17 amino acids.

V gene TRBV27 combines with J gene TRBJ2-5, with 8 positions matching TRBD2. Looked up from germline, CDR1 is MNHEY and CDR2 is SMNVEV (reference sequence). The CDR3 is made up of 15 amino acids. The ends lost 5 bases at V and 5 bases at J; junction bases unmatched: 10. The CDR3 reads CASSISPAGVETQYF. The CDR3 DNA reads as TGTGCCAGCAGTATCTCCCCAGCGGGAGTTGAGACCCAGTACTTC.

This clonotype was counted ten times or more. The chain employs TRBV29-1 and TRBJ2-7; the D gene could be TRBD1 or TRBD2 (5 bases each). V lost 2 bases to trimming and J lost 2 bases, with 13 bases between them. Germline V gene lookup returns CDR1 SQVTM and CDR2 ANQGSEA. The CDR3 has 14 amino acids. As DNA, the CDR3 is TGCAGCGTTGAATCCCAGGGAGAGACCTACGAGCAGTACTTC. Protein product: CSVESQGETYEQYF.

This chain uses TRBV27 with TRBJ2-5; TRBD2 might be the D (5 bases). The germline V gene encodes CDR1 MNHEY and CDR2 SMNVEV (reference sequence). V was shortened by 8 bases and J by 5 bases, with 12 bases between the two germline ends. This CDR3 region has 12 residues. Here the CDR3 reads CASGGAEETQYF. In nucleotides, the CDR3 is TGTGCCAGCGGCGGAGCGGAGGAGACCCAGTACTTC.

J is TRBJ2-1 and V is TRBV4-1; D not resolved. The CDR3 loop spans 14 amino acids. CDR1 MGHRA and CDR2 YSYEKL come from the germline V gene. V dropped 1 base and J dropped 8 bases, with 12 bases sitting between them. The DNA for the CDR3 is TGCGCCAGCAGCCAAGGGTCGGTCACCCATGAGCAGTTCTTC. It specifies CASSQGSVTHEQFF.

The rearrangement uses TRBV12-3 or TRBV12-4 and TRBJ1-6; tentatively, D is TRBD1 (5 bases). Trimming removed 7 bases at V and 7 bases at J, with 17 bases between. The CDR3 covers 15 residues. This CDR3 reads CASTPAGLRNSPLHF. The DNA of the CDR3 is TGTGCCAGCACTCCGGCGGGACTGAGGAATTCACCCCTCCACTTT.

The chain carries TRBV4-1 and TRBJ2-1; a weak D match, TRBD2 (5 bases). Germline V gene lookup returns CDR1 MGHRA and CDR2 YSYEKL. The CDR3 extends over 11 amino acids. Trimming cost V 1 base and J 14 bases, with 9 bases left between them. In DNA form, the CDR3 reads TGCGCCAGCAGCCAAGGGACTCCGAAGTTCTTC. Translating it yields CASSQGTPKFF.

This chain uses TRBV20-1 with TRBJ2-3, with 8 nucleotides matching TRBD2. The CDR3 has 12 residues. CDR1 is DFQATT and CDR2 is SNEGSKA in the germline V gene (reference sequence). The CDR3, as DNA: TGCAGCCTGACTAGCGGCACAGATACGCAGTATTTT. The encoded protein is CSLTSGTDTQYF.

The chain combines TRBV5-8 with TRBJ2-5; the match to TRBD2 covers 7 bases. The closer fit of TRBJ2-7 to the DNA end suggests the J call may be wrong. Per the germline V gene, CDR1 is SGHTS and CDR2 is YDEGEE. This CDR3 comprises 18 residues. The CDR3 here is CASSLNQDGRLADYEQYF. CDR3 bases: TGTGCCAGCAGCTTGAACCAGGATGGTCGGCTAGCGGACTACGAGCAGTACTTC.

This clonotype was observed a few times. The rearrangement joins TRBV20-1 to TRBJ1-2, with 7 bases lining up with TRBD1. CDR1 and CDR2 (germline): DFQATT, SNEGSKA (reference sequence). The CDR3 is 11 residues long. CDR3 nucleotide sequence: TGCAAATTGGGACAGATCTATGGCTACACCTTC. Encoded protein: CKLGQIYGYTF.

J is TRBJ1-2 and V is TRBV7-6; D is uncertain. Trimming left V 2 bases short and J 4 bases short, with 17 bases between. Germline CDR1 SGHVS, CDR2 FNYEAQ. The CDR3 totals 16 residues. The CDR3 coding sequence is TGTGCCAGCAGCTTAAGTATAAGTTCCGGAGCCTATGGCTACACCTTC. It yields the protein CASSLSISSGAYGYTF.

The V and J genes are TRBV4-3 and TRBJ2-1, with 7 nucleotides matching TRBD1. The CDR3 runs 15 residues. V shed 4 bases and J 7 bases; nucleotides not matched to a gene: 10. CDR1 is LGHNA, CDR2 YSLEER, per germline. The CDR3 reads CASSPKTGMSNEQFF. The CDR3 DNA reads TGCGCCAGCAGCCCGAAGACAGGGATGTCAAATGAGCAGTTCTTC.

This rearrangement joins TRBV20-1 to TRBJ2-3; D is unclear. The ends were cut back, 4 bases at V and 4 bases at J, with 12 bases in the middle. From germline, CDR1 is DFQATT and CDR2 SNEGSKA (reference sequence). CDR3 length equals 13 residues. CDR3 nucleotide sequence: TGCAGTGCTACAGTGAACTGGGCAGATACGCAGTATTTT. Translation: CSATVNWADTQYF.

The chain combines TRBV4-1 with TRBJ1-3, with D unclear. V gave up 7 bases and J gave up 3 bases, with 7 bases separating them. CDR3 length: 12 residues. CDR1 MGHRA and CDR2 YSYEKL come from the germline V gene. The chain's CDR3 is CASNEGGNTIYF. The CDR3 coding sequence is TGCGCCAGCAACGAGGGTGGAAACACCATATATTTT.

This chain connects TRBV3-1 to TRBJ1-2, with 10 bases aligning to TRBD1. V was clipped by 2 bases and J by 6 bases; unmatched bases: 18. CDR3 length: 19 amino acids. Germline CDR1 is LGHDT and CDR2 is YNNKEL (reference sequence). Written as DNA, the CDR3 is TGTGCCAGCAGCCAAACCCCGACCCTCCGACAGGGGGCGCCTGATGGCTACACCTTC. It specifies CASSQTPTLRQGAPDGYTF.

The rearrangement uses TRBV10-3 and TRBJ2-7; the D is unclear. Germline assignment: CDR1 ENHRY and CDR2 SYGVKD. With 0 bases removed from V and 2 bases from J, the gap between germline ends came to 8 bases. The CDR3 covers 14 residues. CDR3 bases: TGTGCCATCAGTGAGTCGATTACCGCCTACGAGCAGTACTTC. Residues: CAISESITAYEQYF.

V usage is TRBV7-2 and J usage is TRBJ2-5, with D possibly called TRBD1 or TRBD2 (5 bases each). The V end was cut by 4 bases, the J end by 2 bases, with 14 bases between. Germline V gives CDR1 SGHTA, CDR2 FQGNSA. The CDR3 spans 15 residues. For the CDR3, the DNA is TGTGCCAGCAGCTCCGGGACGGCGAGTCAAGAGACCCAGTACTTC. It yields the protein CASSSGTASQETQYF.

Notes on this clonotype: One end of the junction is discordant with germline, which a read error may explain. The J gene is TRBJ2-7, the V gene TRBV10-3; weak D call: TRBD1 (5 bases). There are 15 residues in the CDR3. The germline CDR1 and CDR2 sequences are ENHRY and SYGVKD. CDR3 amino acids: CAISESQLGVDEQYF. CDR3 in DNA: TGTGCCATCAGTGAGTCTCAGCTAGGGGTCGACGAGCAATACTTC.

The sample holds a few counts of this clonotype. Relative to the germline gene, one junction end is altered; a read error may explain this. V is TRBV27 and J is TRBJ2-5; D tentatively reads TRBD1 or TRBD2 (5 bases each). The CDR3 is 14 residues long. The germline CDR1 and CDR2 sequences are MNHEY and SMNVEV (reference sequence). The CDR3 protein is CATSEKGPGETQYF. CDR3 nucleotides: TGTGCCACCAGTGAGAAGGGACCTGGGGAGACCCAGTACTTC.

The chain links TRBV20-1 to TRBJ1-5, with TRBD1 matching 10 bases. The CDR3 extends over 14 amino acids. CDR1 DFQATT and CDR2 SNEGSKA come from the germline V gene (reference sequence). The trim removed 3 bases at V and 6 bases at J, leaving 5 bases unmatched. This chain's CDR3 is CSASDRGRIQPQHF. The CDR3 bases are TGCAGTGCTAGTGACAGGGGGCGAATTCAGCCCCAGCATTTT.

The chain links TRBV6-1 to TRBJ2-1; a possible D gene is TRBD1 (5 bases). Trimming shortened V by 2 bases and J by 8 bases, and 13 bases separated the two germline ends. Germline CDR1 MNHNS, CDR2 SASEGT. This CDR3 is 14 amino acids long. This chain's CDR3 is CASSEWGSSDEQFF. The CDR3 DNA is TGTGCCAGCAGTGAATGGGGCTCCTCAGATGAGCAGTTCTTC.

The rearrangement uses TRBV7-2 and TRBJ2-1, with 8 bases matching TRBD1. Germline V gives CDR1 SGHTA, CDR2 FQGNSA. Unmatched junction bases numbered 4, after V lost 5 bases and J lost 4 bases. The CDR3 runs to 14 residues. CDR3 sequence (DNA): TGTGCCAGCAGCCGGGACAGGACTTACAATGAGCAGTTCTTC. This codes for CASSRDRTYNEQFF.

The chain couples TRBV2 to TRBJ1-4; D is unclear. The CDR3 length is 13 residues. The ends were cut back, 9 bases at V and 1 base at J, with 9 bases in the middle. CDR1 is SNHLY, CDR2 FYNNEI, per germline. CDR3: CARGGQTNEKLFF. CDR3 DNA sequence: TGTGCCAGAGGCGGGCAAACTAATGAAAAACTGTTTTTT.

This chain joins TRBV7-2 and TRBJ2-7, with TRBD2 matching over 12 bases. Losses at the gene ends were 7 bases for V and 4 bases for J; bases not matched to a gene: 8. The CDR3 totals 15 residues. Per germline, CDR1 SGHTA and CDR2 FQGNSA. The DNA of the CDR3 is TGTGCCAGCACCCCGACTAGCGGGGGAGCGTACGAGCAGTACTTC. Translated, it gives CASTPTSGGAYEQYF. The whole variable domain, remainder taken from reference TRBV7-2 and TRBJ2-7, is GAGVSQSPSNKVTEKGKDVELRCDPISGHTALYWYRQSLGQGLEFLIYFQGNSAPDKSGLPSDRFSAERTGGSVSTLTIQRTQQEDSAVYLCASTPTSGGAYEQYFGPGTRLTVT.